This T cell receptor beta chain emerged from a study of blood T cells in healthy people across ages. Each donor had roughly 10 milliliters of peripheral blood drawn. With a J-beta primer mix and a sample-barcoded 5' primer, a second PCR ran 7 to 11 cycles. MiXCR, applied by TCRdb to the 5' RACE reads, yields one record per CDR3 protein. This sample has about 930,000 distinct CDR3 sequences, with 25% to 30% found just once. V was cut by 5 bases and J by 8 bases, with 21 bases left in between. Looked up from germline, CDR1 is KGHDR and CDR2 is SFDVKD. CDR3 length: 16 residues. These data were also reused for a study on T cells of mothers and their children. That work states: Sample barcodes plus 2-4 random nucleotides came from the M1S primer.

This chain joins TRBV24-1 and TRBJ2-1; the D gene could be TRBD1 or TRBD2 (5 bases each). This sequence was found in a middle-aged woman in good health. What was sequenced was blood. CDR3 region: CATSGLRGRGFHEQFF. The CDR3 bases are TGTGCCACCAGTGGCTTAAGGGGCCGAGGGTTTCATGAGCAGTTCTTC.